This TCR beta chain was documented in a study of cytomegalovirus exposure and HLA in healthy donors. Concerning this clone: The antigen remains unidentified.

The PCR had 60 Vbeta and 13 Jbeta primers. The assay was immunoSEQ multiplex PCR, and TCRdb's table has in-frame clones only and misses some. The sample lists about 230,000 clones, 75% to 90% occurring once. Germline V gene sequence: CDR1 MNHEY, CDR2 SVGAGI. V lost 5 bases, J lost 4 bases, and 11 bases lay in between. CDR3 length: 13 amino acids. Study-wide results and caveats: Later analysis reportedly placed an Asian-associated ancestry cluster below the roughly 600-donor mean in N-insertions.

Sequencing was performed on PBMCs. The chain has TRBV6-5 and TRBJ2-5, with TRBD1 as a possible D gene (5 bases). The clonotype originates from a woman younger than 35 in good health and CMV-seronegative. CDR3 sequence reads: CASSQGLGETQYF. CDR3 bases: TGTGCCAGCAGTCAGGGTTTAGGAGAGACCCAGTACTTC.